This record concerns one T cell receptor beta chain sequence. The antigen remains undetermined. These data belong to a study of shared clonotypes between healthy human individuals. When replicate PCRs were run on sorted subsets, they used around 0.2 ug DNA, some 29,000 T cell genomes. The repertoire was sequenced with immunoSEQ multiplex PCR; TCRdb's copy has only in-frame clones and lacks some. In the table there are roughly 1,500,000 clones, approximately 98.5% of which are singletons. Trimming pared 2 bases from V and 8 bases from J, leaving 12 bases between. Germline V lookup: CDR1 WNHNN, CDR2 SYGVQD (reference sequence). CDR3 length equals 13 residues. General study results and limits: Represented diversity, genetic and exposure-history alike, was limited by few donors. Clonotypes shared by all four donors outscored non-shared clonotypes in generation probability.

The study drew all its donors from Caucasian adults living in Nashville, Tennessee. The sample was naive CD4+ T cells sorted from blood. This sample's subset: CD45RA+ positively selected. This receptor was identified in a man younger than 45 in good health. The chain carries TRBV10-1 and TRBJ1-2; D unclear. This chain's CDR3 is CASSELRSGGYTF. Written as DNA, the CDR3 is TGCGCCAGCAGTGAGCTCAGGTCCGGAGGCTACACCTTC.